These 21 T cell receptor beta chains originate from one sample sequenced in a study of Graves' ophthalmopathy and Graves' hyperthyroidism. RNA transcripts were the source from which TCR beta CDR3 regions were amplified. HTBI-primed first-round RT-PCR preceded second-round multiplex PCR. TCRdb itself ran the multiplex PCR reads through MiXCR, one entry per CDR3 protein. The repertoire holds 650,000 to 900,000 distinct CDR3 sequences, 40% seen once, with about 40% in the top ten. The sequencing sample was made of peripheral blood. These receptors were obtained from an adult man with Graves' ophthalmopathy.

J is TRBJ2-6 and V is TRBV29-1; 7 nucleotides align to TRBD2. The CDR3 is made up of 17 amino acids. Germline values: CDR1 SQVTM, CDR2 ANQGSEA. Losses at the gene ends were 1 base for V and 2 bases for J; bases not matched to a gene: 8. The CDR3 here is CSVEGEGMNTGANVLTF. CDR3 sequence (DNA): TGCAGCGTTGAAGGGGAGGGGATGAACACTGGGGCCAACGTCCTGACTTTC.

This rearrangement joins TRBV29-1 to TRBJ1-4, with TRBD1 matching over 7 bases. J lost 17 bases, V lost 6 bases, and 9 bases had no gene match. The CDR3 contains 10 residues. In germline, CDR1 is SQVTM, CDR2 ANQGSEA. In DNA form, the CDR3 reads TGCAGCGTCCTTGGACAGGCCTGCTTTTTT. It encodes CSVLGQACFF.

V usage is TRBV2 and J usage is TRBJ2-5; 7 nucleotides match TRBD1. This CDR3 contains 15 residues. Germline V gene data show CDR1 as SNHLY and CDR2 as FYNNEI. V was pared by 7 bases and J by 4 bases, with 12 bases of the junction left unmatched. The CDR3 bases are TGTGCCAGCAACTACAGGGGTGCGTTAAGAGAGACCCAGTACTTC. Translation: CASNYRGALRETQYF.

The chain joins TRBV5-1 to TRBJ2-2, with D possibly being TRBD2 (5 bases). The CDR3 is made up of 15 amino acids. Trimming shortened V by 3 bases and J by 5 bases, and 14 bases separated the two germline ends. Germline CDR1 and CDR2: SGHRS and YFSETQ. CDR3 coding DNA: TGCGCCAGCAGCTCCGCGGGTGAGAGGACCGGGGAGCTGTTTTTT. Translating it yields CASSSAGERTGELFF.

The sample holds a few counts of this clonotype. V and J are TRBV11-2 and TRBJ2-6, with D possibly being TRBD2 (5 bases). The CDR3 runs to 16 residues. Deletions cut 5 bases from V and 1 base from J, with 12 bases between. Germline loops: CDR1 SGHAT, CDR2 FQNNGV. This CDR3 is CASSPSSGSGANVLTF. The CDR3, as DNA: TGTGCCAGCAGCCCTAGCTCGGGGTCTGGGGCCAACGTCCTGACTTTC.

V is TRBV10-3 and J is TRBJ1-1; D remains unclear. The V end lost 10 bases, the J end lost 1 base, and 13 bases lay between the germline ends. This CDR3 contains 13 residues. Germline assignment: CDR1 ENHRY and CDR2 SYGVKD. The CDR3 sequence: CASRGNGNTEAFF. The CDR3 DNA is TGTGCCAGCAGAGGGAATGGGAACACTGAAGCTTTCTTT.

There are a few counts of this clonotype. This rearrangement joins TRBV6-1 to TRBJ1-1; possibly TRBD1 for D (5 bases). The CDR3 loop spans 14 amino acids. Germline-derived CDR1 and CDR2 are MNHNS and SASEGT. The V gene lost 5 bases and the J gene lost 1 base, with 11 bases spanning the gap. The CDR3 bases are TGTGCCAGCAGTTTAATAACAGGGAACACTGAAGCTTTCTTT. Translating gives CASSLITGNTEAFF.

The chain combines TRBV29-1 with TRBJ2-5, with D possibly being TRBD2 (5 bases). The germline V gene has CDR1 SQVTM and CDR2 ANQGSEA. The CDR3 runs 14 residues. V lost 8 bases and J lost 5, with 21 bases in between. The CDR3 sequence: CSSEYDGGRETQYF. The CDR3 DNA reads TGCAGCAGTGAATATGATGGAGGAAGGGAGACCCAGTACTTC.

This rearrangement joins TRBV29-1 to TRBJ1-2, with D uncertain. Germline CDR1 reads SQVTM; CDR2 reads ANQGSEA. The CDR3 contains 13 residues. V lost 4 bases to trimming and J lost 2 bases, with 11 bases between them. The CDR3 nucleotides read TGCAGCGTTGGCTCATCCCGCAACTATGGCTACACCTTC. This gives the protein CSVGSSRNYGYTF.

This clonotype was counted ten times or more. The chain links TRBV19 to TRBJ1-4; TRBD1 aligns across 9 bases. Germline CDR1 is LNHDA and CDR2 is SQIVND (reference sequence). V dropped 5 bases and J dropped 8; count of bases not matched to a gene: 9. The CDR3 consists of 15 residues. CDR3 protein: CASSPGQGMMEKLFF. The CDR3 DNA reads TGTGCCAGTAGTCCGGGACAGGGAATGATGGAAAAACTGTTTTTT. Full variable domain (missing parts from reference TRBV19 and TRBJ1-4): DGGITQSPKYLFRKEGQNVTLSCEQNLNHDAMYWYRQDPGQGLRLIYYSQIVNDFQKGDIAEGYSVSREKKESFPLTVTSAQKNPTAFYLCASSPGQGMMEKLFFGSGTQLSVL.

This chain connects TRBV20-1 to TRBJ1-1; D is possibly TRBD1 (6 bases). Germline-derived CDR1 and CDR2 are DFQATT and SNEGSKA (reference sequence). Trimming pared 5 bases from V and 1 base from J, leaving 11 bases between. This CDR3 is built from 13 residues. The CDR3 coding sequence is TGCAGTGCTCAGGGGACACGGAACACTGAAGCTTTCTTT. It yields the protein CSAQGTRNTEAFF.

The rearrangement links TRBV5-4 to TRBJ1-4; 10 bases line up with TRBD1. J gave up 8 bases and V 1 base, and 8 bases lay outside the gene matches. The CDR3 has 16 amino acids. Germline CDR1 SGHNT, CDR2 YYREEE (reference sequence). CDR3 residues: CASSLTGTGDEEKLFF. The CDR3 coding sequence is TGTGCCAGCAGCTTGACCGGGACAGGGGACGAGGAAAAACTGTTTTTT.

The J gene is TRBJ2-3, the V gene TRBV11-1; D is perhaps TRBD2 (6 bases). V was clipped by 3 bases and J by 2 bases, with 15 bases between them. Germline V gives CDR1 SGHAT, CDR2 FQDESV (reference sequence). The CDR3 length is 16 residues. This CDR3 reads CASSLEGRGVTDTQYF. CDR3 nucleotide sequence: TGTGCCAGCAGCTTGGAGGGTCGGGGAGTCACAGATACGCAGTATTTT.

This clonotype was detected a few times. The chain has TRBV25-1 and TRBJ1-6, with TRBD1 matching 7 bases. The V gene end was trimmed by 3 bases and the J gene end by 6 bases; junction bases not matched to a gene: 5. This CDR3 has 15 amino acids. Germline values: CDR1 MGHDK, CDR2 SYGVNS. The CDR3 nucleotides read TGTGCCAGCAGTGAGGGGACAGTGGGTAATTCACCCCTCCACTTT. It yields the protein CASSEGTVGNSPLHF.

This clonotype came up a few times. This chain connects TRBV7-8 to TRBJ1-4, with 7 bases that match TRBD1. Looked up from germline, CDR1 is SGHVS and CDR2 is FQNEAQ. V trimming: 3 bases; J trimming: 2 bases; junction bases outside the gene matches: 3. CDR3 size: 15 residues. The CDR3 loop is CASSFPGQTNEKLFF. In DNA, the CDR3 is TGTGCCAGCAGCTTCCCGGGACAGACTAATGAAAAACTGTTTTTT.

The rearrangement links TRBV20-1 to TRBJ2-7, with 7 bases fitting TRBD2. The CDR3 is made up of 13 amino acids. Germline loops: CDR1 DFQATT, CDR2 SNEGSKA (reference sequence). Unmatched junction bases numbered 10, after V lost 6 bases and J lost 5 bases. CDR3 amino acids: CSAREGYGHEQYF. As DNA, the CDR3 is TGCAGTGCAAGGGAGGGGTACGGCCACGAGCAGTACTTC.

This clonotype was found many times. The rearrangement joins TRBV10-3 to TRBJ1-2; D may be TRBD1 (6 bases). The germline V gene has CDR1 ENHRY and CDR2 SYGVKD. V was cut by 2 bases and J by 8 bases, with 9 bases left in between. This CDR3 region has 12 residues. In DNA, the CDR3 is TGTGCCATCAGTGAGGGGGGCCGCGGCTACACCTTC. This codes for CAISEGGRGYTF.

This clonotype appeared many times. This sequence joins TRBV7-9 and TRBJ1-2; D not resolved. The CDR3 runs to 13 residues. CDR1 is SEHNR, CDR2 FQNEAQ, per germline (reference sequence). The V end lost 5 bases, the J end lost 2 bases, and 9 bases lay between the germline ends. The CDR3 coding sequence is TGTGCCAGCAGCCTAGGGTACAACTATGGCTACACCTTC. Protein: CASSLGYNYGYTF.

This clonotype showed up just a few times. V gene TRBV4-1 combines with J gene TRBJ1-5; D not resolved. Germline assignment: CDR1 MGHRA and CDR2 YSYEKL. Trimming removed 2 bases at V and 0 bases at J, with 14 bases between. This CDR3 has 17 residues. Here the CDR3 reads CASSQLVTPNSNQPQHF. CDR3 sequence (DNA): TGCGCCAGCAGCCAATTAGTCACGCCGAATAGCAATCAGCCCCAGCATTTT.

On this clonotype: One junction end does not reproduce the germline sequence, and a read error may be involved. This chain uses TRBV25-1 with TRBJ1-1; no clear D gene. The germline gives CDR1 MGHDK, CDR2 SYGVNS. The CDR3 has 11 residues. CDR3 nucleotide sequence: TGTGCCAGCAGTTACCTCACTGAAGCTTACTTT. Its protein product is CASSYLTEAYF.

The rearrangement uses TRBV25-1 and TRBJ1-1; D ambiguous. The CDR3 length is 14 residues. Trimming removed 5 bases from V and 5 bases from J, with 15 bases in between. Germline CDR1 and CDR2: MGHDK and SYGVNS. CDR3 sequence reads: CASSRTVYGTEAFF. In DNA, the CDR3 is TGTGCCAGCAGTAGGACCGTCTACGGGACTGAAGCTTTCTTT.